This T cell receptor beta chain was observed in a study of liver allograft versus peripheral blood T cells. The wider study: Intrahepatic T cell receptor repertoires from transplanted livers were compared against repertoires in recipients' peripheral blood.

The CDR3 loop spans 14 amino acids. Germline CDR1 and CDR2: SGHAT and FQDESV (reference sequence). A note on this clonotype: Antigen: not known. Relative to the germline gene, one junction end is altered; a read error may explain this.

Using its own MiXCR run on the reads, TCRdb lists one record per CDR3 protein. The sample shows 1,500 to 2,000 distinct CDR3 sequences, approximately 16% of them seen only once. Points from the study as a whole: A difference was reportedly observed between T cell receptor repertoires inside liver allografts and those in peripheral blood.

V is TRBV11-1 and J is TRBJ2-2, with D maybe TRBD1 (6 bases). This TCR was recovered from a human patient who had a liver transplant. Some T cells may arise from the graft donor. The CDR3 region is CANSSGAHTGELFF. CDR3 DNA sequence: TGTGCCAACAGCTCAGGGGCGCACACCGGGGAGCTGTTTTTT. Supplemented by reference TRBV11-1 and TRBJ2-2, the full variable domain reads EAEVAQSPRYKITEKSQAVAFWCDPISGHATLYWYRQILGQGPELLVQFQDESVVDDSQLPKDRFSAERLKGVDSTLKIQPAELGDSAMYLCANSSGAHTGELFFGEGSRLTVL.